This is a list of T cell receptor beta chains from one sample in a study of cytomegalovirus exposure and HLA in healthy donors. This table comes from immunoSEQ multiplex PCR, and its TCRdb copy is limited to in-frame clones, with some not included. The sample shows roughly 95,000 clones, 82% of them seen only once. Sequencing was carried out using PBMCs. The receptors were gathered from a man aged 30 to 45 in good health and CMV-seropositive. Each CDR3 is given with its conserved first and last residue. Each record gives: J gene, D gene, clone size, V gene, CDR3 protein, CDR3 DNA. The D gene is left open where the match is weak. Not every row has a clone size; where given, it reads once, few, many or a size class.

j_call: TRBJ2-7; d_call: .; clone_size: .; v_call: TRBV13; cdr3_aa: CASSGLPTLAYEQYF; cdr3_nt: TGTGCCAGCAGCGGGCTTCCGACATTGGCCTACGAGCAGTACTTC
j_call: TRBJ2-7; d_call: .; clone_size: once; v_call: TRBV18; cdr3_aa: CASSPGQGHQYF; cdr3_nt: TGTGCCAGCTCACCAGGGCAGGGGCATCAGTACTTC
j_call: TRBJ1-2; d_call: TRBD1; clone_size: once; v_call: TRBV5-1; cdr3_aa: CASRGTGVNEGNYGYTF; cdr3_nt: TGCGCCAGCAGAGGGACAGGGGTCAACGAGGGTAACTATGGCTACACCTTC
j_call: TRBJ2-2; d_call: TRBD1; clone_size: few; v_call: TRBV7-2; cdr3_aa: CASRGQMNTGELFF; cdr3_nt: TGTGCCAGCCGGGGACAGATGAACACCGGGGAGCTGTTTTTT
j_call: TRBJ2-7; d_call: TRBD1; clone_size: .; v_call: TRBV29-1; cdr3_aa: CSVEDIAGQGSGNEQYF; cdr3_nt: TGCAGCGTTGAAGATATAGCCGGACAGGGGTCTGGCAACGAGCAGTACTTC
j_call: TRBJ2-7; d_call: TRBD2; clone_size: .; v_call: TRBV6-1; cdr3_aa: CASSFLAGASYEQYF; cdr3_nt: TGTGCCAGCAGTTTTCTAGCGGGGGCCTCCTACGAGCAGTACTTC
j_call: TRBJ2-5; d_call: .; clone_size: .; v_call: TRBV28; cdr3_aa: CASTVGGSGETQYF; cdr3_nt: TGTGCCAGCACCGTGGGGGGATCCGGAGAGACCCAGTACTTC
j_call: TRBJ2-2; d_call: TRBD1; clone_size: .; v_call: TRBV6-5; cdr3_aa: CATHRGLAGELFF; cdr3_nt: TGTGCCACCCACAGGGGCCTCGCCGGGGAGCTGTTTTTT
j_call: TRBJ2-7; d_call: TRBD2; clone_size: .; v_call: TRBV6-6; cdr3_aa: CASGRSGRGYEQYF; cdr3_nt: TGTGCCAGCGGCCGTAGCGGGAGGGGGTACGAGCAGTACTTC
j_call: TRBJ1-6; d_call: TRBD1; clone_size: .; v_call: TRBV18; cdr3_aa: CASSPAASTGVNSPLHF; cdr3_nt: TGTGCCAGCTCCCCCGCGGCTTCGACAGGGGTAAATTCACCCCTCCACTTT
j_call: TRBJ1-6; d_call: .; clone_size: .; v_call: TRBV2; cdr3_aa: CASSGAVAYNSPLHF; cdr3_nt: TGTGCCAGCAGTGGGGCAGTAGCCTATAATTCACCCCTCCACTTT
j_call: TRBJ2-1; d_call: TRBD2; clone_size: once; v_call: TRBV29-1; cdr3_aa: CSAGAGEVGEQFF; cdr3_nt: TGCAGCGCCGGGGCGGGAGAAGTAGGTGAGCAGTTCTTC
j_call: TRBJ1-5; d_call: TRBD1; clone_size: .; v_call: TRBV27; cdr3_aa: CASSLDRGQGQPQHF; cdr3_nt: TGTGCCAGCAGCCTCGACAGGGGGCAAGGACAGCCCCAGCATTTT
j_call: TRBJ2-3; d_call: .; clone_size: .; v_call: TRBV21-1; cdr3_aa: CASSKAGGIRTDTQYF; cdr3_nt: TGTGCCAGCAGCAAAGCGGGCGGGATCCGCACAGATACGCAGTATTTT
j_call: TRBJ1-5; d_call: .; clone_size: .; v_call: TRBV28; cdr3_aa: CAVQGANQPQHF; cdr3_nt: TGTGCCGTACAGGGAGCAAATCAGCCCCAGCATTTT
j_call: TRBJ2-7; d_call: TRBD2; clone_size: .; v_call: TRBV13; cdr3_aa: CASSMTSGAEQYF; cdr3_nt: TGTGCCAGCAGCATGACTAGCGGGGCTGAGCAGTACTTC
j_call: TRBJ2-1; d_call: TRBD2; clone_size: few; v_call: TRBV9; cdr3_aa: CASSPRVGLAFNEQFF; cdr3_nt: TGTGCCAGCAGCCCTCGTGTAGGACTAGCGTTCAATGAGCAGTTCTTC
j_call: TRBJ1-6; d_call: TRBD1; clone_size: .; v_call: TRBV18; cdr3_aa: CASSRQGWNSPLHF; cdr3_nt: TGTGCCAGCTCCCGACAGGGATGGAATTCACCCCTCCACTTT
j_call: TRBJ1-3; d_call: .; clone_size: few; v_call: TRBV6-5; cdr3_aa: CASKRETAGNTIYF; cdr3_nt: TGTGCCAGCAAAAGGGAGACGGCTGGAAACACCATATATTTT
j_call: TRBJ1-5; d_call: .; clone_size: .; v_call: TRBV19; cdr3_aa: CASSMAQGFYQPQHF; cdr3_nt: TGTGCCAGTAGTATGGCTCAGGGGTTCTATCAGCCCCAGCATTTT
j_call: TRBJ1-1; d_call: .; clone_size: .; v_call: TRBV5-1; cdr3_aa: CASSPPGIGTEAFF; cdr3_nt: TGCGCCAGCAGCCCCCCGGGGATAGGCACTGAAGCTTTCTTT
j_call: TRBJ2-2; d_call: .; clone_size: .; v_call: TRBV28; cdr3_aa: CASSLGALAGELFF; cdr3_nt: TGTGCCAGCAGTTTAGGGGCCTTGGCCGGGGAGCTGTTTTTT
j_call: TRBJ2-2; d_call: TRBD2; clone_size: .; v_call: TRBV27; cdr3_aa: CASSTLAAQNTGELFF; cdr3_nt: TGTGCCAGCAGTACACTAGCGGCACAGAACACCGGGGAGCTGTTTTTT
j_call: TRBJ2-1; d_call: TRBD2; clone_size: .; v_call: TRBV19; cdr3_aa: CASIQIAGAFNEQFF; cdr3_nt: TGTGCCAGTATCCAAATAGCGGGAGCTTTCAATGAGCAGTTCTTC
j_call: TRBJ1-5; d_call: .; clone_size: .; v_call: TRBV6-5; cdr3_aa: CASGEPLGGQPQHF; cdr3_nt: TGTGCCAGCGGGGAACCCCTGGGGGGTCAGCCCCAGCATTTT
j_call: TRBJ2-7; d_call: TRBD2; clone_size: few; v_call: TRBV5-6; cdr3_aa: CASSSRTSEQYF; cdr3_nt: TGTGCCAGCAGCTCCCGGACTAGCGAGCAGTACTTC
j_call: TRBJ2-1; d_call: .; clone_size: .; v_call: TRBV5-1; cdr3_aa: CASSLELRRDYNEQFF; cdr3_nt: TGCGCCAGCAGCTTGGAGCTTCGGAGGGACTACAATGAGCAGTTCTTC
j_call: TRBJ1-1; d_call: TRBD1; clone_size: .; v_call: TRBV10-3; cdr3_aa: CAISRQGMNTEAFF; cdr3_nt: TGTGCCATCAGCCGACAGGGGATGAACACTGAAGCTTTCTTT
j_call: TRBJ1-1; d_call: .; clone_size: .; v_call: TRBV5-1; cdr3_aa: CASSPAGNSLKVNTEAFF; cdr3_nt: TGCGCCAGCAGCCCGGCCGGTAACAGCTTGAAAGTGAACACTGAAGCTTTCTTT
j_call: TRBJ2-7; d_call: TRBD2; clone_size: .; v_call: TRBV4-3; cdr3_aa: CASSQVTSGSYEQYF; cdr3_nt: TGCGCCAGCAGCCAAGTGACTAGCGGGTCCTACGAGCAGTACTTC
j_call: TRBJ2-7; d_call: TRBD1; clone_size: .; v_call: TRBV30; cdr3_aa: CASHRGREQYF; cdr3_nt: TGTGCCTCCCACAGGGGTCGAGAGCAGTACTTC
j_call: TRBJ2-7; d_call: TRBD2; clone_size: .; v_call: TRBV7-2; cdr3_aa: CASSLGELAGASEQYF; cdr3_nt: TGTGCCAGCAGCTTAGGAGAACTAGCGGGAGCCAGCGAGCAGTACTTC
j_call: TRBJ2-7; d_call: TRBD2; clone_size: once; v_call: TRBV4-1; cdr3_aa: CASSLGLARTYEQYF; cdr3_nt: TGCGCCAGCAGCCTCGGACTAGCGAGAACCTACGAGCAGTACTTC
j_call: TRBJ1-1; d_call: TRBD1; clone_size: .; v_call: TRBV27; cdr3_aa: CASGSDRGDTEAFF; cdr3_nt: TGTGCCAGCGGATCCGACAGGGGGGATACTGAAGCTTTCTTT
j_call: TRBJ2-3; d_call: TRBD2; clone_size: .; v_call: TRBV2; cdr3_aa: CASSGLAGGITDTQYF; cdr3_nt: TGTGCCAGCAGCGGACTAGCGGGAGGGATCACAGATACGCAGTATTTT
j_call: TRBJ2-2; d_call: TRBD2; clone_size: .; v_call: TRBV7-9; cdr3_aa: CASGLGTGELFF; cdr3_nt: TGTGCCTCTGGACTAGGTACCGGGGAGCTGTTTTTT
j_call: TRBJ1-1; d_call: TRBD1; clone_size: .; v_call: TRBV18; cdr3_aa: CASSPMGGTGTEAFF; cdr3_nt: TGTGCCAGCTCACCCATGGGGGGGACAGGCACTGAAGCTTTCTTT
j_call: TRBJ2-2; d_call: .; clone_size: .; v_call: TRBV7-2; cdr3_aa: CASSLIGTRLARNTGELFF; cdr3_nt: TGTGCCAGCAGCTTAATCGGCACGCGCCTAGCGAGGAACACCGGGGAGCTGTTTTTT
j_call: TRBJ1-5; d_call: .; clone_size: .; v_call: TRBV23-1; cdr3_aa: CASSQWCRADNQPQHF; cdr3_nt: TGCGCCAGCAGTCAATGGTGCAGGGCTGACAATCAGCCCCAGCATTTT
j_call: TRBJ2-1; d_call: .; clone_size: .; v_call: TRBV7-2; cdr3_aa: CASSLWGANEQFF; cdr3_nt: TGTGCCAGCAGCTTATGGGGAGCAAATGAGCAGTTCTTC
j_call: TRBJ1-2; d_call: .; clone_size: few; v_call: TRBV11-2; cdr3_aa: CASSLTTGYGYTF; cdr3_nt: TGTGCCAGCAGCTTAACGACTGGCTATGGCTACACCTTC
j_call: TRBJ1-1; d_call: .; clone_size: .; v_call: TRBV27; cdr3_aa: CASSLIGGTEAFF; cdr3_nt: TGTGCCAGCAGTTTGATCGGGGGGACTGAAGCTTTCTTT
j_call: TRBJ2-1; d_call: TRBD2; clone_size: .; v_call: TRBV4-3; cdr3_aa: CASSRDVPSGSTYNEQFF; cdr3_nt: TGCGCCAGCAGCAGAGACGTCCCTAGCGGGAGTACTTACAATGAGCAGTTCTTC
j_call: TRBJ2-2; d_call: TRBD1; clone_size: .; v_call: TRBV11-3; cdr3_aa: CASSSGQSPNTGELFF; cdr3_nt: TGTGCCAGCAGCTCGGGACAGTCCCCGAACACCGGGGAGCTGTTTTTT
j_call: TRBJ2-7; d_call: TRBD2; clone_size: .; v_call: TRBV30; cdr3_aa: CAWSGRLAGGHEQYF; cdr3_nt: TGTGCCTGGAGTGGACGACTAGCGGGAGGCCACGAGCAGTACTTC
j_call: TRBJ2-5; d_call: TRBD2; clone_size: .; v_call: TRBV15; cdr3_aa: CATASAGGETQYF; cdr3_nt: TGTGCCACCGCGTCGGCGGGAGGGGAGACCCAGTACTTC
j_call: TRBJ2-7; d_call: .; clone_size: few; v_call: TRBV11-2; cdr3_aa: CASSSTVNEQYF; cdr3_nt: TGTGCCAGCAGCTCGACAGTCAACGAGCAGTACTTC
j_call: TRBJ1-4; d_call: TRBD1; clone_size: few; v_call: TRBV7-2; cdr3_aa: CASSFDRGENEKLFF; cdr3_nt: TGTGCCAGCAGCTTCGACAGGGGAGAAAATGAAAAACTGTTTTTT
j_call: TRBJ1-1; d_call: .; clone_size: .; v_call: TRBV7-6; cdr3_aa: CASSEPLGLASRNTEAFF; cdr3_nt: TGTGCCAGCAGCGAGCCCCTTGGACTAGCGAGTAGGAACACTGAAGCTTTCTTT
j_call: TRBJ1-5; d_call: TRBD1; clone_size: .; v_call: TRBV9; cdr3_aa: CASSVGDSYSNQPQHF; cdr3_nt: TGTGCCAGCAGCGTAGGGGACAGTTATAGCAATCAGCCCCAGCATTTT
j_call: TRBJ2-3; d_call: .; clone_size: few; v_call: TRBV2; cdr3_aa: CATMGGALGTDTQYF; cdr3_nt: TGTGCCACCATGGGGGGGGCCTTGGGCACAGATACGCAGTATTTT
j_call: TRBJ2-1; d_call: .; clone_size: once; v_call: TRBV5-1; cdr3_aa: CASSLVPWNAAYNEQFF; cdr3_nt: TGCGCCAGCAGCTTGGTTCCGTGGAATGCGGCCTACAATGAGCAGTTCTTC
j_call: TRBJ2-3; d_call: .; clone_size: .; v_call: TRBV10-3; cdr3_aa: CAISESRGIDTQYF; cdr3_nt: TGTGCCATCAGTGAGTCTCGAGGGATAGATACGCAGTATTTT
j_call: TRBJ2-7; d_call: .; clone_size: once; v_call: TRBV15; cdr3_aa: CATSSAGAAYEQYF; cdr3_nt: TGTGCCACCAGCAGCGCAGGGGCAGCCTACGAGCAGTACTTC
j_call: TRBJ2-4; d_call: TRBD2; clone_size: .; v_call: TRBV5-1; cdr3_aa: CASSLVTSRTSGSLAKNIQYF; cdr3_nt: TGCGCCAGCAGCTTGGTTACCTCTCGGACTAGCGGGAGTTTGGCCAAAAACATTCAGTACTTC
j_call: TRBJ1-6; d_call: TRBD1; clone_size: .; v_call: TRBV6-6; cdr3_aa: CASGDRANSPLHF; cdr3_nt: TGTGCCAGCGGGGACAGGGCGAATTCACCCCTCCACTTT
j_call: TRBJ1-3; d_call: .; clone_size: .; v_call: TRBV6-5; cdr3_aa: CASSLGVSSGNTIYF; cdr3_nt: TGTGCCAGCAGTCTGGGAGTAAGCTCTGGAAACACCATATATTTT
j_call: TRBJ2-2; d_call: TRBD1; clone_size: .; v_call: TRBV27; cdr3_aa: CASSLLGTGSGQTGELFF; cdr3_nt: TGTGCCAGCAGTTTACTCGGGACAGGGTCGGGCCAGACCGGGGAGCTGTTTTTT